The 14 T cell receptor beta chains below all came from one sample that was sequenced in a study of CD8 T cells in ankylosing spondylitis. A single record per CDR3 protein comes from TCRdb applying MiXCR to the 5' RACE reads. The data hold 250,000 to 350,000 distinct CDR3 sequences, with roughly 20% observed a single time. The material sequenced was blood, either unsorted or a sorted T cell fraction (not recorded which). The source of these receptors is a male donor with ankylosing spondylitis or in good health (not recorded which).

At least ten counts were recorded for this clonotype. The J gene is TRBJ2-3, the V gene TRBV7-6; D may be TRBD2 (5 bases). Germline V gene data show CDR1 as SGHVS and CDR2 as FNYEAQ. The ends were cut back, 5 bases at V and 0 bases at J, with 12 bases in the middle. The CDR3 extends over 15 amino acids. The CDR3 is CASSPMEVSTDTQYF. The CDR3 DNA reads as TGTGCCAGCAGCCCAATGGAGGTTAGCACAGATACGCAGTATTTT.

This clonotype was counted a few times. The V gene is TRBV4-2, the J gene TRBJ2-2; the D is unclear. The CDR3 loop spans 15 amino acids. V was pared by 0 bases and J by 1 base, with 6 bases between. The germline V gene encodes CDR1 LGHNA and CDR2 YNFKEQ. The CDR3 DNA reads as TGTGCCAGCAGCCAAGAAGGGTTGAACACCGGGGAGCTGTTTTTT. It translates to CASSQEGLNTGELFF.

This clonotype turned up a few times. The chain has TRBV5-5 and TRBJ2-5; D gene unclear. Trimming cost V 0 bases and J 2 bases, with 14 bases left between them. CDR1 and CDR2 from the germline V gene are SGHKS and YYEKEE (reference sequence). The CDR3 is made up of 16 amino acids. CDR3 nucleotides: TGTGCCAGCAGCTTGGGGCTGGGCGGCTTACAAGAGACCCAGTACTTC. This codes for CASSLGLGGLQETQYF.

This clonotype was seen only a few times. V and J are TRBV15 and TRBJ1-5; D is uncertain. Deletions cut 0 bases from V and 4 bases from J, with 7 bases between. This CDR3 has 14 residues. Germline CDR1 reads LNHNV; CDR2 reads YYDKDF (reference sequence). This CDR3 is CATSRDHANQPQHF. CDR3 nucleotides: TGTGCCACCAGCAGAGATCATGCAAATCAGCCCCAGCATTTT.

This clonotype was counted only a few times. J is TRBJ2-1 and V is TRBV5-1, with 8 bases aligning to TRBD2. This CDR3 has 15 residues. With 4 bases clipped from V and 8 bases from J, the junction kept 11 bases outside the gene matches. The germline CDR1 and CDR2 sequences are SGHRS and YFSETQ. CDR3 sequence reads: CASSPLGLDIDEQFF. The CDR3 DNA reads TGCGCCAGCAGCCCCCTGGGACTAGACATCGATGAGCAGTTCTTC.

In its sample, this clonotype was seen a few times. The CDR3 loop reads CASSQMDRAKNIQYF. DNA of the CDR3: TGTGCCAGCAGCCAAATGGACAGAGCCAAAAACATTCAGTACTTC. This chain connects TRBV3-1 to TRBJ2-4; D may be TRBD1 (6 bases). The CDR3 extends over 15 amino acids. V was clipped by 2 bases and J by 0 bases, with 8 bases between them. Germline lookup yields CDR1 LGHDT and CDR2 YNNKEL (reference sequence).

V is TRBV7-3 and J is TRBJ1-2; D gene unclear. CDR3 length equals 15 residues. Germline lookup yields CDR1 SGHTA and CDR2 FQGTGA. V lost 5 bases, J lost 0 bases, and 13 bases lay in between. CDR3 DNA: TGTGCCAGCAGCCCCTGGGCGGGAGCTAACTATGGCTACACCTTC. It specifies CASSPWAGANYGYTF.

The V gene is TRBV29-1, the J gene TRBJ2-5, with 8 positions matching TRBD1. The germline V gene has CDR1 SQVTM and CDR2 ANQGSEA. This CDR3 region has 15 residues. The V gene end was trimmed by 4 bases and the J gene end by 5 bases; junction bases not matched to a gene: 12. CDR3 in DNA: TGCAGCGTTGGCTTAGGCAGGGGGCGCGCTGAGACCCAGTACTTC. This codes for CSVGLGRGRAETQYF. Based on the CDR3 plus reference TRBV29-1 and TRBJ2-5, the full variable domain is SAVISQKPSRDICQRGTSLTIQCQVDSQVTMMFWYRQQPGQSLTLIATANQGSEATYESGFVIDKFPISRPNLTFSTLTVSNMSPEDSSIYLCSVGLGRGRAETQYFGPGTRLLVL.

This clonotype was seen just once. The chain recombines TRBV27 with TRBJ2-1, with 12 bases that match TRBD2. Unmatched junction bases numbered 5, after V lost 2 bases and J lost 3 bases. CDR1 MNHEY and CDR2 SMNVEV come from the germline V gene (reference sequence). The CDR3 consists of 17 residues. The CDR3 loop is CASSLRLAGAIYNEQFF. The CDR3 DNA follows: TGTGCCAGCAGTTTACGACTAGCGGGGGCTATCTACAATGAGCAGTTCTTC.

A few counts support this clonotype. The gene calls are TRBV25-1 and TRBJ2-5; unclear D gene. V lost 0 bases to trimming and J lost 5 bases, with 4 bases between them. The CDR3 sequence is 12 residues long. From germline, CDR1 is MGHDK and CDR2 SYGVNS. CDR3 protein: CASSEYWETQYF. As DNA, the CDR3 is TGTGCCAGCAGTGAATATTGGGAGACCCAGTACTTC.

The sample holds a few counts of this clonotype. The rearrangement uses TRBV20-1 and TRBJ2-3; D gene ambiguous. Germline CDR1 DFQATT, CDR2 SNEGSKA (reference sequence). Trimming removed 3 bases at V and 1 base at J, with 11 bases between. The CDR3 runs to 14 residues. This CDR3 is CSASIRGRTDTQYF. The CDR3, as DNA: TGCAGTGCTAGTATCCGCGGTCGCACAGATACGCAGTATTTT.

The chain uses TRBV29-1 and TRBJ2-5; D gene ambiguous. The CDR3 totals 13 residues. Germline V gene sequence: CDR1 SQVTM, CDR2 ANQGSEA. V shed 4 bases and J shed 4 bases, with 13 bases lying between them. In DNA form, the CDR3 reads TGCAGCGTTGCCCTGACGAGTTCAGAGACCCAGTACTTC. Amino acids: CSVALTSSETQYF.

In this sample, this clonotype turned up a few times. CDR3 in amino acids: CASSPPLADTEAFF. The CDR3 bases are TGTGCCAGCAGTCCCCCCCTCGCCGACACTGAAGCTTTCTTT. The rearrangement links TRBV12-3 or TRBV12-4 to TRBJ1-1; D gene unclear. Trimming shortened V by 5 bases and J by 3 bases, and 13 bases separated the two germline ends. This CDR3 comprises 14 residues.

The chain employs TRBV27 and TRBJ2-2, with D possibly matching TRBD1 (5 bases). V shed 6 bases and J shed 9 bases, with 14 bases lying between them. The CDR3 consists of 13 residues. CDR1 is MNHEY, CDR2 SMNVEV, per germline (reference sequence). CDR3 sequence reads: CASSHGQVRELFF. The CDR3 DNA follows: TGTGCCAGCAGCCATGGACAAGTCCGGGAGCTGTTTTTT.